The clone carrying this T cell receptor (beta chain) was seen only a few times. The PCR used 60 Vbeta and 13 Jbeta primers. Clones were sequenced by immunoSEQ multiplex PCR, and TCRdb holds only the in-frame ones, with some missing. Of 150,000 to 200,000 clones listed, roughly 82% were seen once; the top ten hold about 1.6%. The sample is drawn from a study of cytomegalovirus exposure and HLA in healthy donors. In germline, CDR1 is SGHVS, CDR2 FQNEAQ. The CDR3 runs 16 residues. J was trimmed by 4 bases and V by 5 bases; bases with no gene match: 12. Sequencing used PBMCs. This chain links TRBV7-8 with TRBJ2-5; 8 bases fit TRBD2. The clonotype originates from a middle-aged man in good health and CMV-seronegative. This CDR3 reads CASSPRGGSRSETQYF. For the CDR3, the DNA is TGTGCCAGCAGCCCTCGGGGGGGTTCTCGCTCAGAGACCCAGTACTTC.